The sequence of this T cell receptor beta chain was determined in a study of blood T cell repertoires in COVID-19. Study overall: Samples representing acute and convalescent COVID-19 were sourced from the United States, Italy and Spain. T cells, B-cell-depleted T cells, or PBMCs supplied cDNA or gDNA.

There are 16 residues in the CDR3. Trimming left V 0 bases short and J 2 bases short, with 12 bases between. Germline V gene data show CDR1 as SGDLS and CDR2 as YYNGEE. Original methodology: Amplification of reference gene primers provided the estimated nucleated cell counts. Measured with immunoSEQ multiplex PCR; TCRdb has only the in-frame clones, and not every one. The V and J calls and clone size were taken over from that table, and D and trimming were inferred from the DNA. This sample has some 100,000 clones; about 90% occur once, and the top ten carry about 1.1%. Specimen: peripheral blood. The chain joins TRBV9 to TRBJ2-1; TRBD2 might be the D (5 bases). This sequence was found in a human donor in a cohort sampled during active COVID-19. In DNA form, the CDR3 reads TGTGCCAGCAGCGTAGATGTGTGGACTGCCTACAATGAGCAGTTCTTC. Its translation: CASSVDVWTAYNEQFF.